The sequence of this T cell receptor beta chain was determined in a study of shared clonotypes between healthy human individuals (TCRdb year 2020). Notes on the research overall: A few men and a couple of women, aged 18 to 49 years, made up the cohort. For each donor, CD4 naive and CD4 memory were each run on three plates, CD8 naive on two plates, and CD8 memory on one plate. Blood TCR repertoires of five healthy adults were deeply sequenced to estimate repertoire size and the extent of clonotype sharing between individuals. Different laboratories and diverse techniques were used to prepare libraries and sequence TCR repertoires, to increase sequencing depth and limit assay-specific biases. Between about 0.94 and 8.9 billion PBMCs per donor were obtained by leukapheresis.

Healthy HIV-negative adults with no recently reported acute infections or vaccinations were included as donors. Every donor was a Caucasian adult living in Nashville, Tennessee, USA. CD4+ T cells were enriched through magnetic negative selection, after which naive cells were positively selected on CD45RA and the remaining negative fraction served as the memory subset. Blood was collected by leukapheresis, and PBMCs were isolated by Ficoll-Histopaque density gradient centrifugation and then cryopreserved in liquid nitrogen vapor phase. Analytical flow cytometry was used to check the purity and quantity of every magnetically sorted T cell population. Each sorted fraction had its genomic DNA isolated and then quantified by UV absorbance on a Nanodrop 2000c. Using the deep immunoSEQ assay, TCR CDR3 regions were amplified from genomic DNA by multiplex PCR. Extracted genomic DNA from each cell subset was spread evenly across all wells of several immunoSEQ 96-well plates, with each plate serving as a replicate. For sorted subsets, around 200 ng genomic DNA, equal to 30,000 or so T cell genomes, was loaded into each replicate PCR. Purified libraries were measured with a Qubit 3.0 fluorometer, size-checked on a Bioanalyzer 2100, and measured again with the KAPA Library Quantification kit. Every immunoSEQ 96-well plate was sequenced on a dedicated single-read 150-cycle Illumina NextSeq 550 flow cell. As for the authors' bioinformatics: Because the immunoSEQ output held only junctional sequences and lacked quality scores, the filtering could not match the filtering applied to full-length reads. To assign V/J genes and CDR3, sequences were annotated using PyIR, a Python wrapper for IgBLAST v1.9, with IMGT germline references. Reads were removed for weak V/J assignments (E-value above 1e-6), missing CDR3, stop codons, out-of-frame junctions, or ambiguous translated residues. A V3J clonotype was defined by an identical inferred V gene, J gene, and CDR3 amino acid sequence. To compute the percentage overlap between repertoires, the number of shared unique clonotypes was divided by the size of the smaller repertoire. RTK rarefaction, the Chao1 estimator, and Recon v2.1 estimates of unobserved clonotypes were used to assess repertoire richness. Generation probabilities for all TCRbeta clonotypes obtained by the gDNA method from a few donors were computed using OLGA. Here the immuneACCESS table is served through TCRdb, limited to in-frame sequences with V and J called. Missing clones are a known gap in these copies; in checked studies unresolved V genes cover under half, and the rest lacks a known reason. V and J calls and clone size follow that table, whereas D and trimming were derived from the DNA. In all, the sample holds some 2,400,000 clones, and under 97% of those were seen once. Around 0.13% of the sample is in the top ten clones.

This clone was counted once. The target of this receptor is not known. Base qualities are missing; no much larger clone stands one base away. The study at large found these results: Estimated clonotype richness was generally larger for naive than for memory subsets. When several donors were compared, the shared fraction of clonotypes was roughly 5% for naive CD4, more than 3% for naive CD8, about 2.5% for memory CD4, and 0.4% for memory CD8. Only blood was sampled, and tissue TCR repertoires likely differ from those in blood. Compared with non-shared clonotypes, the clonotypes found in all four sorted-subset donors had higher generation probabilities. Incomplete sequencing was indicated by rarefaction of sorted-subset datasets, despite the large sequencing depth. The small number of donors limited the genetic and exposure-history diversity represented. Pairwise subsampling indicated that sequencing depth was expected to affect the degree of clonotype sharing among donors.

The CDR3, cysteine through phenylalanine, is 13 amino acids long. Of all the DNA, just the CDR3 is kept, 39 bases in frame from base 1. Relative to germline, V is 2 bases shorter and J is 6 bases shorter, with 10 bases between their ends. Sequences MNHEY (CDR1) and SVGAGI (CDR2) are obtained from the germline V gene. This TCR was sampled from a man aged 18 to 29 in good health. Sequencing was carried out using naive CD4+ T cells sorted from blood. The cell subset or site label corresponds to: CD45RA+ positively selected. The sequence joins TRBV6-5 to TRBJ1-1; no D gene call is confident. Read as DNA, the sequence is TGTGCCAGCAGTTACGGGGTAGTCTCTGAAGCTTTCTTT. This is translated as CASSYGVVSEAFF.